This T cell receptor (beta chain) emerged from a study of tumor and adjacent non-tumor tissue in lung cancer. RNA was extracted from bulk tissue without any cell sorting. This non-tumor lung sample came from over 3 cm beyond the tumor edge. V trimming: 0 bases; J trimming: 2 bases; junction bases outside the gene matches: 5. Germline V gene data show CDR1 as LGHNA and CDR2 as YNFKEQ. CDR3 size: 18 residues. This clonotype is large by share. The library came from three nested PCR rounds adapted from ARM-PCR protocols. From the multiplex PCR reads, TCRdb called clonotypes with MiXCR, one entry per CDR3 protein. The profile covers 45,000 or so distinct CDR3 sequences, with roughly 60% appearing a single time and around 19% taken by the ten largest.

The TCR was taken from a woman in her forties with non-small cell lung cancer. What was sequenced was distant non-tumor lung tissue. This chain joins TRBV4-2 and TRBJ2-1, with 12 bases that match TRBD2. CDR3 region: CASSQDYRTSGTYNEQFF. The CDR3, as DNA: TGTGCCAGCAGCCAAGATTACCGGACTAGCGGGACCTACAATGAGCAGTTCTTC.